One and the same sample provided the 26 T cell receptor beta chains below, sequenced in a study of T cells in women clearing cervical HPV infection. Here immunoSEQ multiplex PCR was the method, and the copy in TCRdb shows in-frame clones only, minus some. Recorded here are approximately 28,000 clones; the top ten clones represent approximately 2.9%. Sequencing input: blood buffy coat. The receptors were gathered from a woman aged 18-70 years with a cervical HPV16 infection that either progressed to CIN3+ or cleared (not recorded which).

A note on this clone: The read terminates 3 residues before the CDR3 end, so the remaining end is supplied by the germline J gene. This rearrangement joins TRBV5-1 to TRBJ2-5; TRBD2 matches 11 bases. The CDR3 extends over 15 amino acids. Per the germline V gene, CDR1 is SGHRS and CDR2 is YFSETQ. The ends lost 4 bases at V and 3 bases at J; junction bases unmatched: 5. This CDR3 reads CASSIGTSGEETQYF. The covered CDR3 bases are TGCGCCAGCAGCATCGGGACTAGCGGAGAAGAGACC.

A word on this clone: The CDR3 end is not reached by the read, which stops 3 residues before it; the germline J gene fills it in. The gene calls are TRBV6-2 or TRBV6-3 and TRBJ2-1; 7 bases match TRBD2. The CDR3 is made up of 14 amino acids. With 8 bases clipped from V and 3 bases from J, the junction kept 7 bases outside the gene matches. Germline V gene lookup returns CDR1 MNHEY and CDR2 SVGEGT. The CDR3 sequence is CASVRGSGYNEQFF. CDR3 bases read: TGTGCCAGCGTGCGCGGGAGTGGCTACAATGAG.

On this clone itself: Read sequence stops 3 residues before the CDR3 end, and the germline J gene provides the missing end. This chain links TRBV10-3 with TRBJ2-5; TRBD2 might be the D (6 bases). Germline V lookup: CDR1 ENHRY, CDR2 SYGVKD. The CDR3 is 13 amino acids. Trimming removed 10 bases at V and 4 bases at J, with 16 bases between. Incomplete CDR3 DNA: TGTGCCACGCGGCCGGGAGCGGGAGAGACC. Its translation is CATRPGAGET. The full CDR3 sequence reads CATRPGAGETQYF.

As regards this clone: From the germline J gene comes the end of the CDR3, since the read stops 3 residues before it. The chain combines TRBV18 with TRBJ2-1, with 15 bases identical to TRBD2. Trimming took 5 bases from V and 5 from J; bases not matched to a gene: 10. The CDR3 consists of 18 residues. Germline V lookup: CDR1 KGHSH, CDR2 LQKENI. CDR3 bases read: TGTGCCAGCTCATCATTACCCCGGACTAGCGGGAGGGACAATGAG. Translated, it gives CASSSLPRTSGRDNE. The whole CDR3 protein reads CASSSLPRTSGRDNEQFF.

For this clone: Read sequence stops 3 residues before the CDR3 end, and the germline J gene provides the missing end. The chain links TRBV2 to TRBJ1-1, with a possible D match to TRBD1 (6 bases). The CDR3 has 15 amino acids. The V gene's germline CDR1 is SNHLY and CDR2 FYNNEI. Trimming took 2 bases from V and 3 from J, leaving 13 bases between them. The sequenced CDR3 bases are TGTGCCAGCAGTGAAACAGGGCCCCGGTACACTGAA. Translation gives CASSETGPRYTE. The whole CDR3 region reads CASSETGPRYTEAFF.

Notes on this clone: The read ends 3 residues shy of where the CDR3 ends; the end is completed using the germline J gene. The chain carries TRBV20-1 and TRBJ2-7; 9 positions agree with TRBD2. With 7 bases clipped from V and 2 bases from J, the junction kept 6 bases outside the gene matches. The germline gives CDR1 DFQATT, CDR2 SNEGSKA (reference sequence). The CDR3 loop spans 13 amino acids. The sequenced CDR3 bases are TGCAGTGGATGGGCGGGAGGGCCCTACGAG. Encoded protein: CSGWAGGPYE. The CDR3 in full is CSGWAGGPYEQYF.

In the case of this clone: The CDR3 is cut off 3 residues early in the read; its end comes from the germline J gene. The chain combines TRBV29-1 with TRBJ1-5, with 7 bases aligning to TRBD1. Per germline, CDR1 SQVTM and CDR2 ANQGSEA. This CDR3 comprises 13 residues. V trimming: 5 bases; J trimming: 1 base; junction bases outside the gene matches: 2. The part of the CDR3 DNA that was read is TGCAGCGTTCTGGGACAGAGCAATCAGCCC. Protein sequence: CSVLGQSNQP. The entire CDR3 protein is CSVLGQSNQPQHF.

A word on this clone: Read coverage stops 3 residues before the CDR3 terminus; the germline J gene supplies the remainder. The chain employs TRBV2 and TRBJ1-2, with 8 bases matching TRBD1. Germline V lookup: CDR1 SNHLY, CDR2 FYNNEI. The length of the CDR3 is 14 residues. Trimming cost V 8 bases and J 4 bases; bases outside gene matches: 9. The sequenced part of the CDR3 DNA is TGTGCCAGCGGGTTTGGGACAGGCCTCTATGGC. Translated: CASGFGTGLYG. The CDR3 in full is CASGFGTGLYGYTF.

With regard to this clone: The read is 3 residues too short to cover the CDR3 end, so that end is filled in from the germline J gene. The J gene is TRBJ1-2, the V gene TRBV2; D call uncertain. Trimming stripped 3 bases from V and 6 bases from J, with 8 bases between. This CDR3 is built from 12 residues. Germline assignment: CDR1 SNHLY and CDR2 FYNNEI. CDR3 region: CASSDAGNGYTF. Incomplete CDR3 DNA: TGTGCCAGCAGTGATGCGGGGAATGGC.

On this clone itself: The read ends 3 residues early relative to the CDR3; the germline J gene fills the gap. The chain recombines TRBV5-4 with TRBJ1-3; D is perhaps TRBD1 (6 bases). Trimming left V 4 bases short and J 4 bases short, with 12 bases between. The CDR3 loop spans 14 amino acids. Germline CDR1 SGHNT, CDR2 YYREEE (reference sequence). Partial CDR3 DNA: TGTGCCAGCAGCCGGTCAGGGGTCGGAAACACC. Protein sequence: CASSRSGVGNT. In full, the CDR3 reads CASSRSGVGNTIYF.

On this clone: The read gets to within 3 residues of the CDR3 end, and the germline J gene fills in the rest. This chain links TRBV5-1 with TRBJ2-3, with 10 positions matching TRBD2. The trim removed 1 base at V and 1 base at J, leaving 0 bases unmatched. The CDR3 consists of 15 residues. Germline values: CDR1 SGHRS, CDR2 YFSETQ. The sequenced CDR3 bases are TGCGCCAGCAGCTTGCTAGCGGGGGGCACAGATACG. This gives the protein CASSLLAGGTDT. The full CDR3 sequence reads CASSLLAGGTDTQYF.

As to this clone: The sequenced fragment ends 3 residues before the CDR3 boundary, so the rest is inferred from the germline J gene. The rearrangement links TRBV11-2 to TRBJ1-6, with 8 bases that match TRBD1. This CDR3 region has 14 residues. Germline assignment: CDR1 SGHAT and CDR2 FQNNGV. With 4 bases clipped from V and 9 bases from J, the junction kept 5 bases outside the gene matches. The CDR3 bases that were read are TGTGCCAGCAGCTCAACGGACAGGGCTTCACCC. It translates to CASSSTDRASP. The entire CDR3 reads CASSSTDRASPLHF. Using reference TRBV11-2 and TRBJ1-6 for the parts outside the CDR3, the full variable domain is EAGVAQSPRYKIIEKRQSVAFWCNPISGHATLYWYQQILGQGPKLLIQFQNNGVVDDSQLPKDRFSAERLKGVDSTLKIQPAKLEDSAVYLCASSSTDRASPLHFGNGTRLTVT.

In the case of this clone: The read stops 3 residues short of the end of the CDR3; the missing end is completed from the germline J gene. The chain recombines TRBV12-5 with TRBJ2-5, with a tentative D call TRBD2 (7 bases). Germline V gene sequence: CDR1 LGHNT, CDR2 FRNRAP. This CDR3 is built from 15 residues. Trimming pared 3 bases from V and 7 bases from J, leaving 18 bases between. Here the CDR3 reads CASGLSGGHGGTQYF. CDR3 bases read: TGTGCTAGTGGTTTATCCGGGGGGCACGGCGGGACC. The variable domain in full, with the rest retrieved from reference TRBV12-5 and TRBJ2-5, is DARVTQTPRHKVTEMGQEVTMRCQPILGHNTVFWYRQTMMQGLELLAYFRNRAPLDDSGMPKDRFSAEMPDATLATLKIQPSEPRDSAVYFCASGLSGGHGGTQYFGPGTRLLVL.

As concerns this clone: The missing CDR3 end, 3 residues past where the read stops, is filled in from the germline J gene. This sequence joins TRBV28 and TRBJ2-7; no definite D call. The CDR3 sequence is 14 residues long. V lost 3 bases, J lost 6 bases, and 15 bases lay in between. Germline values: CDR1 MDHEN, CDR2 SYDVKM. The CDR3 loop is CASSFVVKGSEQYF. CDR3 DNA (partial): TGTGCCAGCAGTTTTGTCGTAAAGGGCTCCGAG.

In the case of this clone: With the read ending 3 residues before the CDR3 end, the germline J gene is used to fill in that end. This chain links TRBV5-1 with TRBJ2-2; D ambiguous. The CDR3 is made up of 12 amino acids. From germline, CDR1 is SGHRS and CDR2 YFSETQ. Trimming removed 1 base at V and 7 bases at J, with 5 bases between. CDR3 amino acids: CASSLSFGELFF. The CDR3 DNA, read in part, is TGCGCCAGCAGCTTGAGCTTCGGGGAG.

A word on this clone: The read ends 3 residues early relative to the CDR3; the germline J gene fills the gap. The rearrangement uses TRBV20-1 and TRBJ1-2, with 7 bases lining up with TRBD1. The junction had 8 bases not matched to a gene; V was cut back by 4 bases and J by 6 bases. The length of the CDR3 is 13 residues. The germline CDR1 and CDR2 sequences are DFQATT and SNEGSKA (reference sequence). The CDR3 is CSANREGADGYTF. The part of the CDR3 DNA that was read is TGCAGTGCTAATAGAGAGGGGGCGGATGGC.

Details on this clone: The sequence runs out 3 residues before the end of the CDR3; the remainder is reconstructed from the germline J gene. The rearrangement joins TRBV10-3 to TRBJ1-5; 8 nucleotides agree with TRBD1. CDR3 size: 13 residues. With V trimmed by 6 bases and J by 7 bases, 5 bases remained unmatched. Germline V gene sequence: CDR1 ENHRY, CDR2 SYGVKD. The DNA read from the CDR3 is TGTGCCATCAGGGACAGGGACGGACAGCCC. It yields the protein CAIRDRDGQP. The entire CDR3 sequence reads CAIRDRDGQPQHF.

On this clone itself: Read sequence stops 3 residues before the CDR3 end, and the germline J gene provides the missing end. This rearrangement joins TRBV12-3 or TRBV12-4 to TRBJ2-5; 9 nucleotides line up with TRBD2. The ends lost 5 bases at V and 3 bases at J; junction bases unmatched: 4. The CDR3 is 14 amino acids. CDR3 protein: CASSPAGGEETQYF. CDR3 DNA, as far as it was read: TGTGCCAGCAGTCCCGCGGGGGGGGAAGAGACC.

The CDR3: CASSWFAGSPLHF. Incomplete CDR3 DNA: TGTGCCAGCAGTTGGTTTGCGGGTTCACCC. V usage is TRBV6-2 or TRBV6-3 and J usage is TRBJ1-6; no clear D. The read ends 3 residues before the CDR3 terminus; that terminus is restored from the germline J gene. Germline loops: CDR1 MNHEY, CDR2 SVGEGT. V was shortened by 4 bases and J by 9 bases, with 10 bases between the two germline ends. The CDR3 extends over 13 amino acids.

On this clone itself: The observed sequence ends 3 residues before the CDR3 terminus, with the missing tail filled in from the germline J gene. This sequence joins TRBV7-9 and TRBJ2-7, with no clear D. The CDR3 sequence is 14 residues long. CDR1 and CDR2 (germline): SEHNR, FQNEAQ (reference sequence). V gave up 7 bases and J gave up 4 bases, with 17 bases separating them. This chain's CDR3 is CASTPLGLNYEQYF. The covered CDR3 bases are TGTGCCAGCACCCCGCTGGGCTTGAATTACGAG.

As to this clone: From the germline J gene comes the end of the CDR3, since the read stops 3 residues before it. The chain uses TRBV10-1 and TRBJ2-5; possible D gene TRBD1, 8 bases. The germline V and J ends were trimmed by 4 bases and 3 bases, with 18 bases remaining between them. The CDR3 sequence is 16 residues long. The V gene's germline CDR1 is WNHNN and CDR2 SYGVQD (reference sequence). The CDR3 DNA, read in part, is TGCGCCAGCAGTGCGGGAGGACAGGGTAGAAAAGAGACC. Translation: CASSAGGQGRKET. The complete CDR3 sequence is CASSAGGQGRKETQYF.

CDR3 bases read: TGCAGTGCCGCCCGGGACAGGGGAAATTTCTACGAG. It is translated as CSAARDRGNFYE. In full, the CDR3 reads CSAARDRGNFYEQYF. The chain links TRBV20-1 to TRBJ2-7; 10 positions match TRBD1. The read falls 3 residues short of the CDR3 end, and the missing part is taken from the germline J gene. V lost 6 bases, J lost 3 bases, and 11 bases stayed unmatched. The CDR3 length is 15 residues. Germline V gives CDR1 DFQATT, CDR2 SNEGSKA (reference sequence).

A word on this clone: The read terminates 3 residues ahead of where the CDR3 ends, so the germline J gene completes it. V and J are TRBV6-1 and TRBJ2-7; no clear D. V gave up 3 bases and J gave up 4 bases, with 4 bases separating them. CDR3 length equals 11 residues. Germline V gene data show CDR1 as MNHNS and CDR2 as SASEGT. CDR3 sequence reads: CASSEAYEQYF. The CDR3 bases that were read are TGTGCCAGCAGTGAGGCATACGAG.

The CDR3 loop reads CASSPPGSSGQGQETQYF. The sequenced CDR3 bases are TGCGCCAGCAGCCCACCGGGATCCTCGGGACAGGGGCAAGAGACC. The V and J genes are TRBV4-1 and TRBJ2-5; TRBD1 matches 10 bases. The CDR3 goes on 3 residues after the read ends, and that part is filled in from the germline J gene. Unmatched junction bases numbered 13, after V lost 4 bases and J lost 2 bases. This CDR3 has 18 amino acids. Germline values: CDR1 MGHRA, CDR2 YSYEKL.

Concerning this clone itself: From the germline J gene comes the end of the CDR3, since the read stops 3 residues before it. This chain connects TRBV25-1 to TRBJ2-7, with TRBD2 as a possible D gene (6 bases). The V and J ends lost 8 bases and 3 bases respectively, with 14 bases between them. The CDR3 spans 13 residues. Per the germline V gene, CDR1 is MGHDK and CDR2 is SYGVNS. This chain's CDR3 is CASSSGGHYEQYF. The CDR3 bases that were read are TGTGCCAGCTCCTCAGGAGGGCACTACGAG.

A remark on this clone: The read falls 3 residues short of the CDR3 end, and the missing part is taken from the germline J gene. The chain combines TRBV4-1 with TRBJ1-2, with TRBD1 identical over 8 bases. This CDR3 has 14 amino acids. The ends lost 4 bases at V and 3 bases at J; junction bases unmatched: 4. Germline-derived CDR1 and CDR2 are MGHRA and YSYEKL. The DNA read from the CDR3 is TGCGCCAGCAGCCGGACAGGGCCAGACTATGGC. Encoded protein: CASSRTGPDYG. Given in full, the CDR3 is CASSRTGPDYGYTF.